This T cell receptor beta chain is drawn from a study of blood T cell repertoires in COVID-19. Background on the study: Italy, Spain and the United States were the sources of the convalescent and acute COVID-19 samples.

Authors' methods: Reference gene primer amplification gave estimated nucleated cell counts. Profiled with immunoSEQ multiplex PCR; TCRdb holds only in-frame clones, not every one. V, J and clone size were drawn from that table, and D and trimming were deduced from the DNA. The sample yields about 480,000 clones, 75% to 90% seen once. Patients from Seattle were sampled longitudinally, starting during active infection. The receptor's source is a man in his late teens or twenties with COVID-19, enrolled during active disease. Sequencing used peripheral blood.

Here the CDR3 DNA reads TGTGCCAGCAGTCCCCCTCAGTCCGATACGCAGTATTTT. Its protein product is CASSPPQSDTQYF. The gene calls are TRBV6-2 or TRBV6-3 and TRBJ2-3; D is unclear. From germline, CDR1 is MNHEY and CDR2 SVGEGT. Trimming removed 5 bases from V and 6 bases from J, with 12 bases in between. CDR3 length equals 13 residues.